The clone carrying this T cell receptor beta chain has only a few counts. Antigen: not known. TCRdb called the RT-PCR reads again in MiXCR, with one record for every CDR3 protein. The sample lists approximately 500,000 distinct CDR3 sequences, approximately 15% seen once, with around 10% in the top ten. These data come from a study of response to subunit inactivated influenza vaccine. V was trimmed by 6 bases and J by 2 bases, leaving 18 bases between them. Germline lookup yields CDR1 SGHKS and CDR2 YYEKEE (reference sequence). This CDR3 has 15 amino acids. Study results and limitations: Authors suggested seasonal influenza vaccinations each recruit few new T cells.

Sequenced material: PBMCs from blood, taken 11 to 12 days after vaccination. This TCR derives from a man aged 45 to 65 who received an inactivated influenza vaccine. The chain links TRBV5-5 to TRBJ2-7, with D hard to call. The CDR3 nucleotides are TGTGCCAGCACCCCTTCCGTAGTAGGGCCCTACGAGCAGTACTTC. Translation gives CASTPSVVGPYEQYF.